The clone carrying this TCR beta chain was counted a few times. The antigen remains undetermined. The CDR3 extends over 13 amino acids. The germline V gene has CDR1 SQVTM and CDR2 ANQGSEA. Trimming took 3 bases from V and 5 from J, leaving 13 bases between them. The sample originates from a study of beta chain features in type 1 diabetes. Since all of the isolated RNA was reverse transcribed, expressed TCRB transcripts were what got sequenced. Sequenced by immunoSEQ multiplex PCR; TCRdb stores in-frame clones only, minus some. The table records 680,000 or so clones, around 15% of them present only once. Study-level points and caveats: Cells that show high TCR expression could be over-represented by cDNA sequencing. TCRB CDR3s were moderately but significantly shorter in Type 1 diabetes patients in all four CD4+ subsets. VDJ junctions sequenced from type 1 diabetes patients showed fewer insertions and more deletions.

Isolation of CD4+ naive, central memory, regulatory and stem cell-like memory cells was achieved by sorting via CD45RO/CCR7/CD25/CD127/CD95/CD27. V is TRBV29-1 and J is TRBJ2-5; D might be TRBD1 (5 bases). Sample: naive CD4+ T cells from blood. This clonotype originated in a man between 18 and 29 years old with type 1 diabetes. The CDR3 DNA follows: TGCAGCGTTGACCCAGGGTCCAAGGAGACCCAGTACTTC. It encodes CSVDPGSKETQYF.